This paragraph reports one T cell receptor beta chain. What it binds is not known. This entry comes from a study of cytotoxic CD8 clonotypes in ibrutinib-treated CLL. Study at large: There were, on average, roughly 260,000 productive templates and 85,000 to 95,000 productive rearrangements per sample. General observations from the study: Clonality went up at the time of ibrutinib response, stayed stable in sustained remission, and later dropped back toward its baseline level at progression. For progressing versus sustained-remission patients, sampling times were not the same.

Sequencing used immunoSEQ multiplex PCR; TCRdb keeps in-frame clones, though not all of them. The sample consists of under 150,000 clones, 84% of them appearing once. The CDR3 is 15 residues long. Trimming took 5 bases from V and 6 from J; bases not matched to a gene: 9. PBMCs that had been cryopreserved were the source of 1.5 to 2.5 micrograms of genomic DNA for TCR beta libraries. The chain links TRBV23-1 to TRBJ1-4, with 7 bases fitting TRBD1. TRBV23-1 belongs to the ORF category, with a function that is uncertain. This material consisted of PBMCs, taken after 24 months of ibrutinib treatment. The receptor's source is a human donor with chronic lymphocytic leukemia. CDR3 residues: CASSVTGTVHEKLFF. The DNA for the CDR3 is TGCGCCAGCAGTGTAACCGGGACAGTCCATGAAAAACTGTTTTTT.